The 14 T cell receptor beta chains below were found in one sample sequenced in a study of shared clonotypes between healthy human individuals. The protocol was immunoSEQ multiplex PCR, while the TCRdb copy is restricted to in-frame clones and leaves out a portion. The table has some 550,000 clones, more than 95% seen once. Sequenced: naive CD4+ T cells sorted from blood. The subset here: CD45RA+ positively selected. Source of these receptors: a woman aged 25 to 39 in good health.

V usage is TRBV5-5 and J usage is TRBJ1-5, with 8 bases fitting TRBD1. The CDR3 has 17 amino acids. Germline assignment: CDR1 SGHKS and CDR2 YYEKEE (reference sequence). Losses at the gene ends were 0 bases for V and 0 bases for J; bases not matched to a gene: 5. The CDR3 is CASSLDQGAYSNQPQHF. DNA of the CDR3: TGTGCCAGCAGCTTGGATCAGGGGGCATATAGCAATCAGCCCCAGCATTTT.

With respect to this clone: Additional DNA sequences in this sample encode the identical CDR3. DNA of the CDR3: TGCGCCAGCAGCCTTCAAGAGACCCAGTACTTC. This translates into CASSLQETQYF. The V call is TRBV5-1, the J call TRBJ2-5, with no clear D. V lost 4 bases, J lost 2 bases, and 3 bases lay in between. Germline V gene data show CDR1 as SGHRS and CDR2 as YFSETQ. This CDR3 spans 11 amino acids. Together with reference TRBV5-1 and TRBJ2-5, the CDR3 gives the full variable domain: KAGVTQTPRYLIKTRGQQVTLSCSPISGHRSVSWYQQTPGQGLQFLFEYFSETQRNKGNFPGRFSGRQFSNSRSEMNVSTLELGDSALYLCASSLQETQYFGPGTRLLVL.

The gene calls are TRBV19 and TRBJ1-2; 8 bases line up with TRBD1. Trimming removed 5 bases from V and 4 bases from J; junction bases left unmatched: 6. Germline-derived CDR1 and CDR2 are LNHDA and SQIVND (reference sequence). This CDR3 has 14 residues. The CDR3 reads CASSPATGVYGYTF. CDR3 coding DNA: TGTGCCAGTAGTCCCGCGACAGGGGTCTATGGCTACACCTTC.

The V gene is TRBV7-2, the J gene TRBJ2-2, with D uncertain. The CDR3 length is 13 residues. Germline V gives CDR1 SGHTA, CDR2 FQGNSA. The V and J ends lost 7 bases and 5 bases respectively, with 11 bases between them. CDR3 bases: TGTGCCAGCACCGAGCTGGGGACCGGGGAGCTGTTTTTT. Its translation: CASTELGTGELFF.

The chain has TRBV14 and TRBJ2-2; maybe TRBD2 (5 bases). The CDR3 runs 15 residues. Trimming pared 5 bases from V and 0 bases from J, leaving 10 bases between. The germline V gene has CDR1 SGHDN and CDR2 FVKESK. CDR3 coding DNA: TGTGCCAGCAGCTACGGACTCTCGAACACCGGGGAGCTGTTTTTT. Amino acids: CASSYGLSNTGELFF.

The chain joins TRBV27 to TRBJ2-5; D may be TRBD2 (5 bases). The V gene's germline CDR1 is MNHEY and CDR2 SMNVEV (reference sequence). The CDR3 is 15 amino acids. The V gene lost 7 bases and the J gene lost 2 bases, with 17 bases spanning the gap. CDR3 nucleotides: TGTGCCAGCACCAGGACTTCGTTGACTCAAGAGACCCAGTACTTC. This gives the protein CASTRTSLTQETQYF.

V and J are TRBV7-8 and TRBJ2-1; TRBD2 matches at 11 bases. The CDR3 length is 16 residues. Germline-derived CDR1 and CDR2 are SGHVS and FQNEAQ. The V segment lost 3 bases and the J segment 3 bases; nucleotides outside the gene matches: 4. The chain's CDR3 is CASSFIAGGSYNEQFF. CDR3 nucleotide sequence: TGTGCCAGCAGCTTCATAGCGGGAGGGAGCTACAATGAGCAGTTCTTC.

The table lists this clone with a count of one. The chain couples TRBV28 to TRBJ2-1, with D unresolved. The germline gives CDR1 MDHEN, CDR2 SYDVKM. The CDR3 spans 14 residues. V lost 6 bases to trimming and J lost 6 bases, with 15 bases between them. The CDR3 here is CASSVGGRINEQFF. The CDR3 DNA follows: TGTGCCAGCAGCGTCGGTGGGCGGATCAATGAGCAGTTCTTC.

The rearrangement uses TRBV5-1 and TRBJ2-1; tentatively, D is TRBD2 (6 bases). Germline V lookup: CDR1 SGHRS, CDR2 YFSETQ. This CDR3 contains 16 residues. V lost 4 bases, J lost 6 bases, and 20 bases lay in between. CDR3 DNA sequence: TGCGCCAGCAGCGCCCCCCGGAGGGAGTATCTCAATGAGCAGTTCTTC. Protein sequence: CASSAPRREYLNEQFF.

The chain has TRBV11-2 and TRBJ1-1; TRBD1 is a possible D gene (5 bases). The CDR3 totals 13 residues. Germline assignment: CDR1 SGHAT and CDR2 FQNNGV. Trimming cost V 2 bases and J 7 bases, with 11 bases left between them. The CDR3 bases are TGTGCCAGCAGCTTAAGGCGGAGGGGTGAAGCTTTCTTT. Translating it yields CASSLRRRGEAFF.

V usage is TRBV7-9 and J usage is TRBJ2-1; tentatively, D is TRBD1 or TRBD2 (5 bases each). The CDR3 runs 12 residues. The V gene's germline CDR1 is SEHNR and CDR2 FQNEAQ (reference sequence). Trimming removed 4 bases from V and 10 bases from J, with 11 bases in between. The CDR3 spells CASSSEGDEQFF. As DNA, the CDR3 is TGTGCCAGCAGCTCCGAAGGGGACGAGCAGTTCTTC.

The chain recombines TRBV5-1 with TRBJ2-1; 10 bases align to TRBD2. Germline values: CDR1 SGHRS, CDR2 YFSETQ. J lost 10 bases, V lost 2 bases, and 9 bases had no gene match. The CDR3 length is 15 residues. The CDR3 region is CASSLQAGGRGEQFF. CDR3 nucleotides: TGCGCCAGCAGCTTACAAGCGGGAGGGCGAGGAGAGCAGTTCTTC.

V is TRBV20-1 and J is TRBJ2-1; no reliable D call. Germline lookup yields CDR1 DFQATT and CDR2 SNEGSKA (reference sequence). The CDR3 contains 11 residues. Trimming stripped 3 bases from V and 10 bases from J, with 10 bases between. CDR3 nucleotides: TGCAGTGCTAGGTTGGTCGGGGAGCAGTTCTTC. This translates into CSARLVGEQFF.

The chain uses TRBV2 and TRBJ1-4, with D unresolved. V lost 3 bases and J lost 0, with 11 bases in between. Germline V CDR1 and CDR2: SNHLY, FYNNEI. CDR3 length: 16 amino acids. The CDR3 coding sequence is TGTGCCAGCAGTGATTATTCGGCCGCAACTAATGAAAAACTGTTTTTT. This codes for CASSDYSAATNEKLFF. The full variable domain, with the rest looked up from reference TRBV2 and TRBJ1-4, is EPEVTQTPSHQVTQMGQEVILRCVPISNHLYFYWYRQILGQKVEFLVSFYNNEISEKSEIFDDQFSVERPDGSNFTLKIRSTKLEDSAMYFCASSDYSAATNEKLFFGSGTQLSVL.